In this sample, the clone carrying this T cell receptor (beta chain) turned up once. The data were produced by immunoSEQ multiplex PCR, yet TCRdb's version contains in-frame clones alone and is incomplete. The data contain 150,000 to 160,000 clones, more than 75% of them seen just once; the ten biggest clones take up roughly a tenth. These data are taken from a study of T cell responses to AZD1222 COVID-19 vaccine. The V segment lost 4 bases and the J segment 4 bases; nucleotides outside the gene matches: 1. There are 13 residues in the CDR3. Looked up from germline, CDR1 is SGHDN and CDR2 is FVKESK. Second doses at about 4 or about 12 weeks were pooled.

Sequencing used peripheral blood, obtained 28 days after the second AZD1222 dose. The sequence was obtained from an adult who received the AZD1222 COVID-19 vaccine. This chain links TRBV14 with TRBJ2-5; 9 bases agree with TRBD2. The CDR3 coding sequence is TGTGCCAGCAGCCTAGCGGGAGTAGAGACCCAGTACTTC. Translation gives CASSLAGVETQYF.